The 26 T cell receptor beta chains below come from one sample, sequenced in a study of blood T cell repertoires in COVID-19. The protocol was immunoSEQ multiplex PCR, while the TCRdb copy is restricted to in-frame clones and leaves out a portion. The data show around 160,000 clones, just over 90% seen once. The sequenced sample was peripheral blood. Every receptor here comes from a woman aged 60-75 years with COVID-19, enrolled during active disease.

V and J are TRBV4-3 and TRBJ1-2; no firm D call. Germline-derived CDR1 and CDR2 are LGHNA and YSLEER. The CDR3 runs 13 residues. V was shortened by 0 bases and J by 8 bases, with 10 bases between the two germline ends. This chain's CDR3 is CASSQETRRGYTF. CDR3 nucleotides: TGCGCCAGCAGCCAAGAGACACGACGGGGCTACACCTTC.

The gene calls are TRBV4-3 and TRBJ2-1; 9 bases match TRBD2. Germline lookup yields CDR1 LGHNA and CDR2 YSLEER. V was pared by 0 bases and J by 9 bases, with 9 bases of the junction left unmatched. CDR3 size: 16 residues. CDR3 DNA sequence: TGCGCCAGCAGCCAAGAGTTCAGGCGGGGGGGCAGTGAGCAGTTCTTC. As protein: CASSQEFRRGGSEQFF.

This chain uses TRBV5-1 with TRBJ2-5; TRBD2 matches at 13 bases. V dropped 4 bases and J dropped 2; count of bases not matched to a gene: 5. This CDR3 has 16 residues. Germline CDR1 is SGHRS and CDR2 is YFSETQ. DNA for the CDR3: TGCGCCAGCAGCACCGGGACTAGCGGGGAACAAGAGACCCAGTACTTC. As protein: CASSTGTSGEQETQYF.

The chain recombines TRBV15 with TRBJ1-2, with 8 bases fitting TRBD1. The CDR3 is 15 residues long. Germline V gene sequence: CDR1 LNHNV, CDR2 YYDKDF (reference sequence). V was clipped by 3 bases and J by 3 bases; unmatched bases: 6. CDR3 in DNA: TGTGCCACCAGCAGTTCCTCGGGACAGGACTATGGCTACACCTTC. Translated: CATSSSSGQDYGYTF.

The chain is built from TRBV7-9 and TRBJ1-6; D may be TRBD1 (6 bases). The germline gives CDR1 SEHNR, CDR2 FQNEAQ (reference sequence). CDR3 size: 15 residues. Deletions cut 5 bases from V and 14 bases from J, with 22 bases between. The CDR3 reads CASSLQGLGDSALHF. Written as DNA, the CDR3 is TGTGCCAGCAGCCTACAGGGTCTGGGGGATTCGGCCCTCCACTTT.

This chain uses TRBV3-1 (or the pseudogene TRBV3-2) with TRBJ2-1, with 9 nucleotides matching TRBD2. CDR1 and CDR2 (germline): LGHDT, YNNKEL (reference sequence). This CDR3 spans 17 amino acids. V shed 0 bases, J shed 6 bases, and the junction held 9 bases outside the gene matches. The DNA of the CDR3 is TGTGCCAGCAGCCAAGAAGTCGAGCGGGGGGTTGGCAATGAGCAGTTCTTC. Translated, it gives CASSQEVERGVGNEQFF.

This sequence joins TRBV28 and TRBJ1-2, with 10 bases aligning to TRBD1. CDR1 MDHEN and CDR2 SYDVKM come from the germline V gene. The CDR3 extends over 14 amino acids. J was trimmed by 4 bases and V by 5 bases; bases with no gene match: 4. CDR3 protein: CASSQGQGSYGYTF. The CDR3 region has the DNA TGTGCCAGCAGTCAGGGACAGGGGAGCTATGGCTACACCTTC.

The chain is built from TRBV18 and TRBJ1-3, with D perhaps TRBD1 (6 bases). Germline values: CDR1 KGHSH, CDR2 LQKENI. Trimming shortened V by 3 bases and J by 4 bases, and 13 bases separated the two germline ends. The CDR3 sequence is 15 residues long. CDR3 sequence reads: CASSPEQGNGNTIYF. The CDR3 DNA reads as TGTGCCAGCTCACCGGAACAGGGAAACGGAAACACCATATATTTT.

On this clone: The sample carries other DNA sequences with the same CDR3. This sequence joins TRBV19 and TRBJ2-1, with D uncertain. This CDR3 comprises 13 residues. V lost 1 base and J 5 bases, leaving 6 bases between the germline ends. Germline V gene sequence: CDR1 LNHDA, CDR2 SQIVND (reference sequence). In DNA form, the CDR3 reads TGTGCCAGTAGTATAGGGCAAAACAATGAGCAGTTCTTC. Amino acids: CASSIGQNNEQFF.

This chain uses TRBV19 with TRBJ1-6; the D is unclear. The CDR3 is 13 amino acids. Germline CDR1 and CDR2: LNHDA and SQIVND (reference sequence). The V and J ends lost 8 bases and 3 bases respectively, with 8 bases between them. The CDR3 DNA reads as TGTGCCAGTGGCGGGGTCTATAATTCACCCCTCCACTTT. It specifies CASGGVYNSPLHF.

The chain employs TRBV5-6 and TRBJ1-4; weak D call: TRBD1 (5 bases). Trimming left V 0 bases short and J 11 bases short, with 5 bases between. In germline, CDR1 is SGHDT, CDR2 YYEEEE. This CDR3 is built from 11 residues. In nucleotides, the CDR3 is TGTGCCAGCAGCTTGGACAGGAAACTGTTTTTT. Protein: CASSLDRKLFF.

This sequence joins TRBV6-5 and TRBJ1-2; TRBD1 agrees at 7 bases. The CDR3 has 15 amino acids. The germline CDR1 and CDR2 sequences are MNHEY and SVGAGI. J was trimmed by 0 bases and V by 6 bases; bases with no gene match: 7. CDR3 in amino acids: CASRGTAPSNYGYTF. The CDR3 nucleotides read TGTGCCAGCAGGGGGACAGCTCCGTCTAACTATGGCTACACCTTC.

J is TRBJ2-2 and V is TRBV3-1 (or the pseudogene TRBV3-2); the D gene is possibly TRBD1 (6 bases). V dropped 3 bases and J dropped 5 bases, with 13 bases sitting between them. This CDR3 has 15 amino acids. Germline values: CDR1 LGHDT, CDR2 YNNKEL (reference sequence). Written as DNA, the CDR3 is TGTGCCAGCAGCCACAGGGGTGTAAGGACCGGGGAGCTGTTTTTT. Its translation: CASSHRGVRTGELFF.

The CDR3 DNA follows: TGTGCCAGCAGCCAAGGGTTTCAGAGGGAAGGCACAGATACGCAGTATTTT. This codes for CASSQGFQREGTDTQYF. The J gene is TRBJ2-3, the V gene TRBV14, with TRBD2 as a possible D gene (5 bases). The V gene lost 1 base and the J gene lost 1 base, with 15 bases spanning the gap. The CDR3 is 17 residues long. Germline CDR1 SGHDN, CDR2 FVKESK.

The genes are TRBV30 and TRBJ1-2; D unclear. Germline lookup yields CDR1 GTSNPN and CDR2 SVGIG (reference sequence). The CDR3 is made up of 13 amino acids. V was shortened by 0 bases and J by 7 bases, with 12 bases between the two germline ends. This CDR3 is CAWSVLASLGYTF. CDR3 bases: TGTGCCTGGAGTGTACTAGCCTCCCTTGGCTACACCTTC.

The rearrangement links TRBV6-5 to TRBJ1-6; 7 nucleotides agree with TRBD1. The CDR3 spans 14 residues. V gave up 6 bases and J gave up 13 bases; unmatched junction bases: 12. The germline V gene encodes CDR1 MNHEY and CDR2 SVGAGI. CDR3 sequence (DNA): TGTGCCAGCAGAAATCGACAGGGATCGTCGCCCCTCCACTTT. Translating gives CASRNRQGSSPLHF.

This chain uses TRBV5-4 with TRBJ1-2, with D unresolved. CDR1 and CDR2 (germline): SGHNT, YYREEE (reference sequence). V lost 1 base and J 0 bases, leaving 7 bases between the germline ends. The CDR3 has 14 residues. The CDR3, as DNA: TGTGCCAGCAGCTTGCCCCTAGCTAACTATGGCTACACCTTC. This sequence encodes CASSLPLANYGYTF.

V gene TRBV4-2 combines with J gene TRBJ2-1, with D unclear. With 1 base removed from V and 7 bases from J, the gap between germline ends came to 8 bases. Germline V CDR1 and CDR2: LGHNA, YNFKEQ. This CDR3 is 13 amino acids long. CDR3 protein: CASSQVVQNEQFF. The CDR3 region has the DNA TGTGCCAGCAGCCAAGTGGTCCAGAATGAGCAGTTCTTC.

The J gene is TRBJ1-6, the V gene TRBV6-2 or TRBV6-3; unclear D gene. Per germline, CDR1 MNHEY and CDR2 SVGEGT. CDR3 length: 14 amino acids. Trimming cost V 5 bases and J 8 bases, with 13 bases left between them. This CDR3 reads CASSPLPVDSPLHF. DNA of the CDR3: TGTGCCAGCAGTCCCCTGCCGGTTGATTCACCCCTCCACTTT.

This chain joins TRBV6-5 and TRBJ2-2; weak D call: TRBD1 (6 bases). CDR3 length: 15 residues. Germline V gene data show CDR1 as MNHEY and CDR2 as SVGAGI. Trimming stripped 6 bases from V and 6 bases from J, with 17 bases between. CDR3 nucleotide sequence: TGTGCCAGCAGATCCACAGGGTATCGCGCCGGGGAGCTGTTTTTT. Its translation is CASRSTGYRAGELFF.

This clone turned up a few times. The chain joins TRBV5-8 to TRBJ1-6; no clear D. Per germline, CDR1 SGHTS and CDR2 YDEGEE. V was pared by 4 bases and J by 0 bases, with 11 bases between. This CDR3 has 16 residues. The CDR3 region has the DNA TGTGCCAGCAGCCCCAGGCCGAGCTCCTATAATTCACCCCTCCACTTT. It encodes CASSPRPSSYNSPLHF.

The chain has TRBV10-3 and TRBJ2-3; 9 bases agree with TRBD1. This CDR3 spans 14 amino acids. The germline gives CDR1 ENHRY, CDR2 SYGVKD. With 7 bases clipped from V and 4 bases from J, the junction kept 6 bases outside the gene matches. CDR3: CAINGQGQADTQYF. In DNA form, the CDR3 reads TGTGCCATCAATGGACAGGGGCAGGCAGATACGCAGTATTTT.

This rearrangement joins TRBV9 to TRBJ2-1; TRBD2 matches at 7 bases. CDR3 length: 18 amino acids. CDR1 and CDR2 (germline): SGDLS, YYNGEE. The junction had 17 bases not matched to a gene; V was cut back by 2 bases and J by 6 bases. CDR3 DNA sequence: TGTGCCAGCAGCGTTTCCACACAAGGGGAGGGGCGCATCAATGAGCAGTTCTTC. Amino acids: CASSVSTQGEGRINEQFF.

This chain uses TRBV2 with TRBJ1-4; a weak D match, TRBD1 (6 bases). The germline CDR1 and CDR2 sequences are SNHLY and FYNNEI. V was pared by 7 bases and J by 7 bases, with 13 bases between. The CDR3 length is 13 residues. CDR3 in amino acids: CASNYRAGEKLFF. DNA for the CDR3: TGTGCCAGCAATTACAGGGCGGGTGAAAAACTGTTTTTT.

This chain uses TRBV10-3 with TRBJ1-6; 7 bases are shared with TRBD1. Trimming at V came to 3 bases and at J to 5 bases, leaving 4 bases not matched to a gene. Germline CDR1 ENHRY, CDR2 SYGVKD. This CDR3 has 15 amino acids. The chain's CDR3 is CAISETGTDNSPLHF. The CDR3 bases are TGTGCCATCAGTGAAACCGGGACAGATAATTCACCCCTCCACTTT.

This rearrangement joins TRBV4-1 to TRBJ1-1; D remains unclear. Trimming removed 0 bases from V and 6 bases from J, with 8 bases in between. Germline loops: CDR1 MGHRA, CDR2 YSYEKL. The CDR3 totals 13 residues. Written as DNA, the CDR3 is TGCGCCAGCAGCCAAGATGGAACAGCTGAAGCTTTCTTT. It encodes CASSQDGTAEAFF.